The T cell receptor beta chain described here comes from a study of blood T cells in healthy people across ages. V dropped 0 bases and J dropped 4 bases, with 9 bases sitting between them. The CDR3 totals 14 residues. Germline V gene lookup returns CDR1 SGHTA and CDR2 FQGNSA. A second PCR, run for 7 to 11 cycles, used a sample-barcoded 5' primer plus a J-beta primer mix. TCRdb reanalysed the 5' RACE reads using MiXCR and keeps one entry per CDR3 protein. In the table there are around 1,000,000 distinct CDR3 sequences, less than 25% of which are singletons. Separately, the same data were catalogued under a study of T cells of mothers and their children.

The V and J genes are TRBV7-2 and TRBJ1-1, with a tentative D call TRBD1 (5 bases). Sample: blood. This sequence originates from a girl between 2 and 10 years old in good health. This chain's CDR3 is CASSLAAGATEAFF. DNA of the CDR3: TGTGCCAGCAGCTTAGCGGCCGGGGCCACTGAAGCTTTCTTT.